This TCR beta chain appears in the sequencing data of a study of beta chain features in type 1 diabetes. Using CD45RO/CCR7/CD25/CD127/CD95/CD27, CD4+ naive, central memory, regulatory and stem cell-like memory cells were sorted. This clone was recorded a few times. Its antigen is currently unknown. Investigators reverse transcribed all isolated RNA, so they sequenced expressed TCRB transcripts. Some clones are missing from TCRdb's copy, which holds only in-frame ones; the method was immunoSEQ multiplex PCR. The data hold 200,000 to 300,000 clones, with approximately 14% observed a single time. Regarding the study as a whole: Shorter TCRB CDR3s, moderately but significantly so, were found in Type 1 diabetes patients in all four CD4+ subsets. Patients' naive, central memory and Treg TCRB repertoires seemed closer to one another than those of healthy donors. Cells with high TCR expression could be over-represented by cDNA sequencing.

The CDR3 sequence is 14 residues long. Germline assignment: CDR1 SGHRS and CDR2 YFSETQ. V was cut by 0 bases and J by 1 base, with 7 bases left in between. This chain joins TRBV5-1 and TRBJ1-1; D is uncertain. The receptor was derived from a man aged 25-45 years with type 1 diabetes. Material: naive CD4+ T cells from blood. The CDR3 region has the DNA TGCGCCAGCAGCTTGGCACAGCCGAACACTGAAGCTTTCTTT. Amino acid sequence: CASSLAQPNTEAFF.